This T cell receptor (beta chain) originates from a study of blood T cell repertoires in COVID-19. Study-wide context: The samples span acute and convalescent COVID-19 from the United States, Italy and Spain.

Only in-frame clones appear in the TCRdb table, and some are missing; sequencing was by immunoSEQ multiplex PCR. This table has over 150,000 clones, approximately 88% appearing once. The CDR3 covers 14 residues. The V gene's germline CDR1 is SGHTA and CDR2 FQGNSA. V was clipped by 5 bases and J by 4 bases; unmatched bases: 3. The chain carries TRBV7-2 and TRBJ1-4; 8 bases map to TRBD1. The sequenced sample was peripheral blood. The receptor comes from a woman in her fifties or sixties who had recovered from COVID-19. The CDR3 bases are TGTGCCAGCAGCCCGGGACAGGTTAATGAAAAACTGTTTTTT. Its protein product is CASSPGQVNEKLFF.